One sample yielded the 14 T cell receptor beta chains listed below, sequenced in a study of T cells after yellow fever vaccination. TCRdb called the 5' RACE reads again in MiXCR, with one record for every CDR3 protein. Counted here are around 320,000 distinct CDR3 sequences, roughly 10% occurring once; the ten biggest clones make up 3% to 3.5%. Material: CD4+ T cells sorted from PBMCs, obtained 45 days after the yellow fever booster vaccination. Receptor source: a man between 18 and 35 years old who received the YFV17D yellow fever vaccine.

This rearrangement joins TRBV3-1 to TRBJ2-7; either TRBD1 or TRBD2 may supply D (5 bases each). Germline-derived CDR1 and CDR2 are LGHDT and YNNKEL (reference sequence). This CDR3 is built from 18 residues. V lost 4 bases and J lost 4, with 26 bases in between. CDR3 DNA: TGTGCCAGCAGCCGCGCTCCAAAAACCGGGACCCTCAATTACGAGCAGTACTTC. It yields the protein CASSRAPKTGTLNYEQYF.

The chain recombines TRBV4-3 with TRBJ2-1; D gene uncertain. Germline V gene sequence: CDR1 LGHNA, CDR2 YSLEER. This CDR3 region has 13 residues. The ends were cut back, 1 base at V and 4 bases at J, with 5 bases in the middle. Written as DNA, the CDR3 is TGCGCCAGCAGCCAAGTATTTTACAATGAGCAGTTCTTC. Its protein product is CASSQVFYNEQFF.

This chain links TRBV12-3 or TRBV12-4 with TRBJ2-2; TRBD2 agrees at 11 bases. The junction had 3 bases not matched to a gene; V was cut back by 6 bases and J by 6 bases. The CDR3 length is 14 residues. As DNA, the CDR3 is TGTGCCAGCAGGGTAGCGGGGGGGCCCGGGGAGCTGTTTTTT. It is translated as CASRVAGGPGELFF.

This clonotype was seen only a few times. This sequence joins TRBV5-6 and TRBJ1-4; D not certain. The V end lost 0 bases, the J end lost 7 bases, and 16 bases lay between the germline ends. CDR1 is SGHDT and CDR2 is YYEEEE in the germline V gene. The length of the CDR3 is 16 residues. The CDR3 region is CASSLAGGSQFEKLFF. The CDR3 DNA follows: TGTGCCAGCAGCTTGGCCGGAGGATCGCAGTTTGAAAAACTGTTTTTT.

This clonotype showed up just a few times. Here the CDR3 reads CATNAGQAYNEQFF. Here the CDR3 DNA reads TGTGCCACCAACGCGGGACAGGCCTACAATGAGCAGTTCTTC. The chain combines TRBV24-1 with TRBJ2-1, with 8 bases lining up with TRBD1. The CDR3 consists of 14 residues. Unmatched junction bases numbered 4, after V lost 8 bases and J lost 2 bases. Germline lookup yields CDR1 KGHDR and CDR2 SFDVKD.

The chain combines TRBV20-1 with TRBJ2-1, with 10 bases lining up with TRBD2. CDR3 size: 16 residues. Losses at the gene ends were 3 bases for V and 2 bases for J; bases not matched to a gene: 7. Germline V gene lookup returns CDR1 DFQATT and CDR2 SNEGSKA (reference sequence). The CDR3 loop reads CSASSLAGDTYNEQFF. The CDR3 bases are TGCAGTGCTAGCTCCCTAGCGGGGGACACCTACAATGAGCAGTTCTTC.

This clonotype was seen more than once but under ten times. The chain joins TRBV20-1 to TRBJ2-5; 8 bases align to TRBD1. Germline assignment: CDR1 DFQATT and CDR2 SNEGSKA (reference sequence). J was trimmed by 5 bases and V by 5 bases; bases with no gene match: 10. The CDR3 covers 14 residues. The CDR3 DNA is TGCAGTGCTGCGGCAGGGGGCGTTGGGGAGACCCAGTACTTC. Amino acid sequence: CSAAAGGVGETQYF.

The table lists this clonotype with a few counts. The chain combines TRBV20-1 with TRBJ2-7; 8 positions match TRBD2. CDR1 is DFQATT and CDR2 is SNEGSKA in the germline V gene (reference sequence). The length of the CDR3 is 14 residues. The trim removed 5 bases at V and 1 base at J, leaving 7 bases unmatched. CDR3 region: CSAPGGGSSYEQYF. The CDR3 DNA follows: TGCAGTGCTCCCGGGGGGGGCAGTTCCTACGAGCAGTACTTC.

This clonotype showed up many times. Compared with germline, one end of the junction differs, possibly owing to a read error. The chain employs TRBV2 and TRBJ2-5; D not resolved. The CDR3 consists of 11 residues. CDR1 is SNHLY, CDR2 FYNNEI, per germline. The CDR3 here is CASSIQETQYF. CDR3 sequence (DNA): TGCGCCAGCAGCATCCAAGAGACCCAGTACTTC. Using reference TRBV2 and TRBJ2-5 for the parts outside the CDR3, the full variable domain is EPEVTQTPSHQVTQMGQEVILRCVPISNHLYFYWYRQILGQKVEFLVSFYNNEISEKSEIFDDQFSVERPDGSNFTLKIRSTKLEDSAMYFCASSIQETQYFGPGTRLLVL.

This clonotype was seen a handful of times. The V call is TRBV5-1, the J call TRBJ1-1; no reliable D call. Germline V gene lookup returns CDR1 SGHRS and CDR2 YFSETQ. The CDR3 runs 14 residues. With 0 bases removed from V and 0 bases from J, the gap between germline ends came to 6 bases. The CDR3 is CASSLEMMNTEAFF. The CDR3 bases are TGCGCCAGCAGCTTGGAGATGATGAACACTGAAGCTTTCTTT.

The rearrangement uses TRBV6-1 and TRBJ1-1; no reliable D call. Germline CDR1 is MNHNS and CDR2 is SASEGT. This CDR3 has 13 residues. The V and J ends lost 2 bases and 3 bases respectively, with 7 bases between them. In nucleotides, the CDR3 is TGTGCCAGCAGTGAACGTGTGCACACTGAAGCTTTCTTT. The encoded protein is CASSERVHTEAFF.

This clonotype has only one observation. Possible read error: a much larger clone is one base away. The gene calls are TRBV9 and TRBJ2-7; D might be TRBD1 (5 bases). CDR1 is SGDLS, CDR2 YYNGEE, per germline. The CDR3 contains 16 residues. This CDR3 reads CVSSVGPEGVLYEQYF. CDR3 DNA: TGTGTCAGCAGCGTAGGCCCTGAAGGGGTTCTTTACGAGCAGTACTTC. The full variable domain, with the rest looked up from reference TRBV9 and TRBJ2-7, is DSGVTQTPKHLITATGQRVTLRCSPRSGDLSVYWYQQSLDQGLQFLIQYYNGEERAKGNILERFSAQQFPDLHSELNLSSLELGDSALYFCVSSVGPEGVLYEQYFGPGTRLTVT.

The table lists this clonotype with a count of one. This chain joins TRBV7-2 and TRBJ1-5, with 7 bases lining up with TRBD1. Germline trimming cut 4 bases from V and 3 bases from J; bases unmatched to any gene: 18. Germline V gives CDR1 SGHTA, CDR2 FQGNSA. The CDR3 runs 19 residues. The CDR3 loop reads CASSSRNQLGTDDNQPQHF. CDR3 in DNA: TGTGCCAGCAGCTCCCGAAACCAATTAGGGACAGACGACAATCAGCCCCAGCATTTT. Complete variable domain (other parts from reference TRBV7-2 and TRBJ1-5): GAGVSQSPSNKVTEKGKDVELRCDPISGHTALYWYRQSLGQGLEFLIYFQGNSAPDKSGLPSDRFSAERTGGSVSTLTIQRTQQEDSAVYLCASSSRNQLGTDDNQPQHFGDGTRLSIL.

This clonotype occurred a few times. This chain uses TRBV6-5 with TRBJ2-2; D is uncertain. CDR3 length: 13 amino acids. CDR1 and CDR2 from the germline V gene are MNHEY and SVGAGI. Trimming cost V 7 bases and J 3 bases, with 9 bases left between them. The CDR3 spells CASIQLYTGELFF. The CDR3 DNA is TGTGCCAGCATTCAACTTTACACCGGGGAGCTGTTTTTT.